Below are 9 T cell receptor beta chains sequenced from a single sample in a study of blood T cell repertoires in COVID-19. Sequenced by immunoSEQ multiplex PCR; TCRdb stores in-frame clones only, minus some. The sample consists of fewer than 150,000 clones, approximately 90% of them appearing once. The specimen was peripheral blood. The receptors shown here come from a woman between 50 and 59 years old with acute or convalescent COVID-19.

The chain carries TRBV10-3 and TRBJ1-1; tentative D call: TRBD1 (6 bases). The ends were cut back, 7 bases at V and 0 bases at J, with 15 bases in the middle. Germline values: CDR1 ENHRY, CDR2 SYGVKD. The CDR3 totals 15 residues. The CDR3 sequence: CAITQGQGLNTEAFF. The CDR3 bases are TGTGCCATCACTCAAGGTCAGGGGTTGAACACTGAAGCTTTCTTT.

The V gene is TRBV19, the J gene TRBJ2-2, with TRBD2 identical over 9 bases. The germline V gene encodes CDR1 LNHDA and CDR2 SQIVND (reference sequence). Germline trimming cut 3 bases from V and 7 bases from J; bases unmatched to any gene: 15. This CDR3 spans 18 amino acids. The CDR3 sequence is CASSIPPAGGLKIGELFF. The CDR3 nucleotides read TGTGCCAGTAGTATCCCCCCAGCGGGGGGCCTAAAGATCGGGGAGCTGTTTTTT.

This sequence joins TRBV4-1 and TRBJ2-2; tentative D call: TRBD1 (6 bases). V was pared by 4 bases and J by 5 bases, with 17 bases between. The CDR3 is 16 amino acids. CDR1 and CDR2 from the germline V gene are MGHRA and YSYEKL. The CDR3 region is CASSRVTGPLTGELFF. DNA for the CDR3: TGCGCCAGCAGCCGAGTGACAGGACCTCTGACCGGGGAGCTGTTTTTT.

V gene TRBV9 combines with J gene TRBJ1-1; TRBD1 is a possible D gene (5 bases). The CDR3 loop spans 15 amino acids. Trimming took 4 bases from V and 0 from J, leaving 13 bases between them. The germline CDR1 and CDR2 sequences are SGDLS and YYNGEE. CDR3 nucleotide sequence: TGTGCCAGCAGCCCGCCCGACAGTATGAACACTGAAGCTTTCTTT. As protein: CASSPPDSMNTEAFF.

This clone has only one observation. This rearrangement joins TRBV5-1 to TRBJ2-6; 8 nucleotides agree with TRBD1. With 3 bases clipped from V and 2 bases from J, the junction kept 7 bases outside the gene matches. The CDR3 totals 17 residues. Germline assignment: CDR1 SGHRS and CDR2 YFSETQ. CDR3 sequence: CASSWTGSGAGANVLTF. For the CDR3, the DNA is TGCGCCAGCAGCTGGACAGGGTCTGGAGCTGGGGCCAACGTCCTGACTTTC.

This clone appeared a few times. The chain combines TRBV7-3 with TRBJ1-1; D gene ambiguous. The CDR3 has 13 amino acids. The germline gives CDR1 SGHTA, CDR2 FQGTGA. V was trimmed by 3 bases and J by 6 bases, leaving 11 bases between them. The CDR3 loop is CASSLGAGSEAFF. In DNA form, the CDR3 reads TGTGCCAGCAGCTTGGGAGCGGGGTCTGAAGCTTTCTTT.

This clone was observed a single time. CDR3 sequence: CASSYEGGAGANVLTF. CDR3 nucleotides: TGTGCCAGTAGTTACGAAGGGGGCGCTGGGGCCAACGTCCTGACTTTC. The rearrangement joins TRBV19 to TRBJ2-6, with 7 bases that match TRBD1. The CDR3 is 16 amino acids. Germline V lookup: CDR1 LNHDA, CDR2 SQIVND (reference sequence). Unmatched junction bases numbered 6, after V lost 5 bases and J lost 2 bases.

CDR3 in amino acids: CASQAGRTQFF. CDR3 coding DNA: TGTGCCAGCCAGGCGGGGAGAACTCAGTTCTTC. The V and J genes are TRBV6-5 and TRBJ2-1; D might be TRBD2 (6 bases). The CDR3 contains 11 residues. Trimming took 8 bases from V and 13 from J, leaving 15 bases between them. Looked up from germline, CDR1 is MNHEY and CDR2 is SVGAGI.

For the CDR3, the DNA is TGTGCCAGTAGTGCCGACAGGGGGCTTGGTTTGACCGAGCAGTACTTC. Protein: CASSADRGLGLTEQYF. The chain uses TRBV19 and TRBJ2-7; 10 bases align to TRBD1. Germline V gene lookup returns CDR1 LNHDA and CDR2 SQIVND (reference sequence). CDR3 size: 16 residues. Trimming removed 5 bases from V and 6 bases from J; junction bases left unmatched: 13.